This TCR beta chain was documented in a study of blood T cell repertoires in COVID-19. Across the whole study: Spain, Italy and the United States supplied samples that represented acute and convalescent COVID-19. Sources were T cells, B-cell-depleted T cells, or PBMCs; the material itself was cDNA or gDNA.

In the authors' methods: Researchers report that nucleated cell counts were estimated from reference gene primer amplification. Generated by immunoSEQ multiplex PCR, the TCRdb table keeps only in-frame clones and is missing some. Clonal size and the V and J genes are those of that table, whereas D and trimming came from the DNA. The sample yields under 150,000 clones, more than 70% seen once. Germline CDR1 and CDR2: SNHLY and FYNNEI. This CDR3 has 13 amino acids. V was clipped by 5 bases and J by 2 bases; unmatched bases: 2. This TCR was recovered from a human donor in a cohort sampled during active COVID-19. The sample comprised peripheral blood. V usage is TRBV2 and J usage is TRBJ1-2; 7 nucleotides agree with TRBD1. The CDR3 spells CASSLQGNYGYTF. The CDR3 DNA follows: TGTGCCAGCAGTCTACAGGGGAACTATGGCTACACCTTC. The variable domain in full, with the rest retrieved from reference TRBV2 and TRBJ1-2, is EPEVTQTPSHQVTQMGQEVILRCVPISNHLYFYWYRQILGQKVEFLVSFYNNEISEKSEIFDDQFSVERPDGSNFTLKIRSTKLEDSAMYFCASSLQGNYGYTFGSGTRLTVV.